The clone carrying this T cell receptor (beta chain) was seen repeatedly, ten times or more. The antigen is unknown. TCRdb ran MiXCR on the 5' RACE reads and lists one entry per CDR3 protein. The sample has approximately 240,000 distinct CDR3 sequences; approximately 10% are singletons. The sample is drawn from a study of CD8 T cells in ankylosing spondylitis. Study results and limitations: Those disease-linked clones were CD8+; they were also relatively rare in peripheral blood. Enrichment of disease-linked clones was reportedly significant in matched ankylosing spondylitis synovial fluid.

This CDR3 is 15 amino acids long. Germline CDR1 is SGHRS and CDR2 is YFSETQ. The trim removed 3 bases at V and 7 bases at J, leaving 10 bases unmatched. The sequence was obtained from a male donor with ankylosing spondylitis or in good health (not recorded which). The sample comprised blood, either unsorted or a sorted T cell fraction (not recorded which). This chain uses TRBV5-1 with TRBJ2-1; 7 bases are shared with TRBD2. The CDR3 is CASSSGTTSRNEQFF. In DNA, the CDR3 is TGCGCCAGCAGCTCCGGGACTACCTCTCGGAATGAGCAGTTCTTC.